This T cell receptor (beta chain) came from a study of CXCR3-negative and CXCR3-positive naive CD8 T cells. Study overall: Collectively, the libraries yielded 140 million or so TRB reads in total, at about 1.5 +/- 0.3 million per library.

5' RACE that incorporated UMI labels was used to prepare the TRB cDNA libraries. TCRdb reprocessed the 5' RACE reads, keeping one entry per CDR3 protein, no DNA. The data include around 63,000 distinct CDR3 sequences; the top ten clones carry around 0.75%. CDR1 MNHEY and CDR2 SVGEGT come from the germline V gene. The CDR3 spans 12 residues. Using triplicate sorts, some 320,000 cells were collected each time from every CD8+ T cell subset. Naivety in CD8+ T cells corresponded to a CD45RO-CCR7+CD27+CD95- phenotype. For this clonotype: Its matching antigen is unknown.

General study points: Naive cells positive for CXCR3 carried more hydrophobic TRB CDR3s than CXCR3-negative ones. Naive subsets displayed similar surface CD5, and TCR strength was inferred from TRB CDR3 properties.

Input material: naive CXCR3+ CD8+ T cells from blood. The subset denotes: CD45RO-CCR7+CD27+CD95- naive CD8+ T cells expressing CXCR3 (TNR3+). This TCR came from a human donor in good health. Some clones in this sample may be carry-over from other donors' samples. The rearrangement joins TRBV6-2 or TRBV6-3 to TRBJ2-2. This CDR3 reads CASNIYTGELFF.